This entry features one T cell receptor beta chain sequence. Antigen: not known. This sample was included in a study of beta chain features in type 1 diabetes. The V gene's germline CDR1 is SEHNR and CDR2 FQNEAQ (reference sequence). The CDR3 totals 13 residues. Trimming shortened V by 5 bases and J by 0 bases, and 5 bases separated the two germline ends. General study findings and limits: A moderate, significant TCRB CDR3 shortening appeared in type 1 diabetes across four CD4+ subsets. Using cDNA template may skew counts toward highly expressing activated cells.

Every isolated RNA sample was fully reverse transcribed, so sequencing captured expressed TCRB transcripts. An average roughly 3.6 million reads came from naive, central memory and regulatory T cell samples. Sequencing was performed with immunoSEQ multiplex PCR; in TCRdb, only in-frame clones are kept and a portion is missing. The table shows 120,000 to 150,000 clones, with about 10% occurring only once. Cell sorting via CD45RO/CCR7/CD25/CD127/CD95/CD27 was performed to obtain CD4+ naive, central memory, regulatory and stem cell-like memory cells. The rearrangement joins TRBV7-9 to TRBJ1-3; D unclear. This clonotype was obtained from a man aged 18 to 29 in good health. The sample comprised naive CD4+ T cells from blood. CDR3 DNA: TGTGCCAGCAGCCCGGGCTCTGGAAACACCATATATTTT. Its protein product is CASSPGSGNTIYF.